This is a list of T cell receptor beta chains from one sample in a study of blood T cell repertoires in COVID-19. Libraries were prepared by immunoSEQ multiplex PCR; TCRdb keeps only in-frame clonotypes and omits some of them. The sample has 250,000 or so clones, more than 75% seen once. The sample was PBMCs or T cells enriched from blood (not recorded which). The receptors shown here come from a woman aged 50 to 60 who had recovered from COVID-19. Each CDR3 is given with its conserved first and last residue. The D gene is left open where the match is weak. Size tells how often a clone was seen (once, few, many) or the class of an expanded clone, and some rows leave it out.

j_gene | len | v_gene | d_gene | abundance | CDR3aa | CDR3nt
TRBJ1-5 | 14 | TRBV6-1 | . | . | CASSDRQGSQPQHF | TGTGCCAGCAGTGATCGGCAGGGGTCTCAGCCCCAGCATTTT
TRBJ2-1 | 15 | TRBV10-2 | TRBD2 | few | CASSHLAGGYNEQFF | TGCGCCAGCAGTCACCTAGCGGGAGGATACAATGAGCAGTTCTTC
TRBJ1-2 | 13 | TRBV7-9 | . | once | CASSRGTDYGYTF | TGTGCCAGCAGCCGAGGGACTGACTATGGCTACACCTTC
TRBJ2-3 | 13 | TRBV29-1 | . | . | CLALDRSTDTQYF | TGCCTCGCCTTAGACAGATCCACAGATACGCAGTATTTT
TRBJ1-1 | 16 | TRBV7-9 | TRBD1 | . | CASSRGTGRANTEAFF | TGTGCCAGCAGCCGCGGGACAGGCCGGGCGAACACTGAAGCTTTCTTT
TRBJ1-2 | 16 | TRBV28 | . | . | CASSLGGGGRSYGYTF | TGTGCCAGCAGTTTAGGTGGGGGAGGACGCAGCTATGGCTACACCTTC
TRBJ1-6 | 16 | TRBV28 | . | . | CASSLSGLSPSSPLHF | TGTGCCAGCAGTTTATCGGGTTTGTCCCCATCATCACCCCTCCACTTT
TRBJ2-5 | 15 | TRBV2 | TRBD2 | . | CASSGGLAGGETQYF | TGTGCCAGCAGTGGGGGACTAGCGGGAGGAGAGACCCAGTACTTC
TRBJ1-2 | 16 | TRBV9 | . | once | CASSGQRPSLTYGYTF | TGTGCCAGCAGCGGCCAGCGACCGTCACTTACCTATGGCTACACCTTC
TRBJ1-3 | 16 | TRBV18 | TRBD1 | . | CASSLFAGTAGNTIYF | TGTGCCAGCTCACTATTCGCCGGGACAGCAGGAAACACCATATATTTT
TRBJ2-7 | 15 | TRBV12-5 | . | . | CASGTPLFGDYEQYF | TGTGCTAGTGGTACCCCCCTATTTGGAGACTACGAGCAGTACTTC
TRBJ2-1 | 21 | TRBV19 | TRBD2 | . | CASSISSGRAERKASYNEQFF | TGTGCCAGTAGTATTTCCAGCGGGAGGGCCGAGCGAAAGGCCTCCTACAATGAGCAGTTCTTC
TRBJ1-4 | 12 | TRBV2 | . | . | CASMFGVGKLFF | TGTGCCAGCATGTTCGGAGTTGGAAAACTGTTTTTT
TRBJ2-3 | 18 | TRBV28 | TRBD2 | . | CASSDSGTSGRDTDTQYF | TGTGCCAGCAGTGACTCCGGGACTAGCGGGAGAGACACAGATACGCAGTATTTT
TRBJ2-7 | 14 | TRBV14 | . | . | CASSPFSESYEQYF | TGTGCCAGCAGCCCTTTTAGTGAGTCCTACGAGCAGTACTTC
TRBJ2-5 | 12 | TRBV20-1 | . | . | CSASVGRETQYF | TGCAGTGCTAGTGTGGGGAGGGAGACCCAGTACTTC
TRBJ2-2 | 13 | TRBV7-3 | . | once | CASSYSNTGELFF | TGTGCCAGCAGCTACTCTAACACCGGGGAGCTGTTTTTT
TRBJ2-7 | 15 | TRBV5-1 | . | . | CATSPGIRSSYEQYF | TGCGCCACCTCGCCCGGGATCAGGTCCTCCTACGAGCAGTACTTC
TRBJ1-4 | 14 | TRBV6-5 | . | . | CASSYSRSSEKLFF | TGTGCCAGCAGTTACTCGAGGAGTAGTGAAAAACTGTTTTTT
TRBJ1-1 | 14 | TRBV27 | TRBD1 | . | CASSAYTGGTEAFF | TGTGCCAGCAGTGCCTATACAGGGGGTACTGAAGCTTTCTTT
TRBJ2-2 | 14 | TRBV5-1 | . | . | CASSQGLNTGELFF | TGCGCCAGCAGCCAGGGGTTGAACACCGGGGAGCTGTTTTTT
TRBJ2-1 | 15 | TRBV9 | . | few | CASSGRGVGYNEQFF | TGTGCCAGCAGCGGGCGGGGAGTCGGCTACAATGAGCAGTTCTTC
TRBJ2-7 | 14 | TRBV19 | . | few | CASSISQASYEQYF | TGTGCCAGTAGTATATCGCAGGCCTCCTACGAGCAGTACTTC
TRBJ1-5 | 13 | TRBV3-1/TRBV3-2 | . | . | CASSSKSNQPQHF | TGTGCCAGCAGCTCTAAAAGCAATCAGCCCCAGCATTTT
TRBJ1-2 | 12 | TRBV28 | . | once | CAIGDSPYGYTF | TGTGCCATCGGCGACAGTCCATATGGCTACACCTTC
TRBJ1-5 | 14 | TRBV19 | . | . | CASSIPQYNQPQHF | TGTGCCAGTAGTATCCCACAGTACAATCAGCCCCAGCATTTT
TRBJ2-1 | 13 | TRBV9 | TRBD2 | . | CASSEGLANEQFF | TGTGCCAGCAGCGAGGGACTAGCCAATGAGCAGTTCTTC
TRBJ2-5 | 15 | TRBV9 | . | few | CASSVAPGEWETQYF | TGTGCCAGCAGCGTAGCCCCCGGGGAGTGGGAGACCCAGTACTTC
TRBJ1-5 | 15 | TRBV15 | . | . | CATSRPGAGDQPQHF | TGTGCCACCAGCAGACCGGGGGCGGGGGATCAGCCCCAGCATTTT
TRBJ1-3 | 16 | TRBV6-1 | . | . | CASSEFEADSGNTIYF | TGTGCCAGCAGTGAATTCGAAGCGGACTCTGGAAACACCATATATTTT
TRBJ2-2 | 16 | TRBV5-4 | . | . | CASSFGSGANTGELFF | TGTGCCAGCAGCTTTGGTTCCGGGGCGAACACCGGGGAGCTGTTTTTT
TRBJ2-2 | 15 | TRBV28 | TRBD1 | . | CASSPEQGATGELFF | TGTGCCAGCAGCCCGGAACAGGGGGCAACCGGGGAGCTGTTTTTT
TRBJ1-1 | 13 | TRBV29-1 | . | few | CSVNRDRNTEAFF | TGCAGCGTGAACAGGGATAGGAACACTGAAGCTTTCTTT
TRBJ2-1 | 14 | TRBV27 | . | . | CASSARDSLNEQFF | TGTGCCAGCAGTGCGCGGGATTCCCTCAATGAGCAGTTCTTC
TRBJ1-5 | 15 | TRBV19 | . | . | CASSMNRASNQPQHF | TGTGCCAGTAGTATGAACAGGGCGAGCAATCAGCCCCAGCATTTT
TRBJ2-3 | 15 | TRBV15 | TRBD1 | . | CATGGGGQGTDTQYF | TGTGCCACAGGGGGCGGGGGACAGGGAACAGATACGCAGTATTTT
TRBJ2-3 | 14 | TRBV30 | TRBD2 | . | CASGISGRSDTQYF | TGTGCCTCAGGGATTAGCGGGAGATCAGATACGCAGTATTTT
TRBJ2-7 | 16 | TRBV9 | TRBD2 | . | CASSVDAASGHYEQYF | TGTGCCAGCAGCGTAGACGCGGCTAGCGGGCATTACGAGCAGTACTTC
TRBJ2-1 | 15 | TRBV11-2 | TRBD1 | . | CASSLRQGPYNEQFF | TGTGCCAGCAGCCTCAGACAGGGGCCCTACAATGAGCAGTTCTTC
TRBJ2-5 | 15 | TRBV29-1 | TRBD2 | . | CSVDGLTSGRETQYF | TGCAGCGTTGATGGTTTGACTAGCGGGAGAGAGACCCAGTACTTC
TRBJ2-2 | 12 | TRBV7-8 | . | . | CASGSRTGELFF | TGTGCCAGCGGGAGTAGAACCGGGGAGCTGTTTTTT
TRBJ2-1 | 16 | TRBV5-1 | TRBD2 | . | CASRLLSGGSYNEQFF | TGCGCCAGCAGGCTCCTAAGCGGGGGATCCTACAATGAGCAGTTCTTC
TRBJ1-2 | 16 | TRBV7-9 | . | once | CASRSTGQPLDYGYTF | TGTGCCAGCAGATCTACTGGACAGCCGCTAGACTATGGCTACACCTTC
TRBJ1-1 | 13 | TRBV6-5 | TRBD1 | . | CAISRQGGTEAFF | TGTGCCATCAGTCGGCAGGGGGGCACTGAAGCTTTCTTT
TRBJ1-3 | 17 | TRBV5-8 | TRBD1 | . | CASTPPRGTGKGNTIYF | TGTGCCAGCACCCCCCCTCGGGGGACAGGGAAAGGAAACACCATATATTTT
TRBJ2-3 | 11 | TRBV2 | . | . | CASSLTDTQYF | TGTGCCAGCAGTTTAACAGATACGCAGTATTTT
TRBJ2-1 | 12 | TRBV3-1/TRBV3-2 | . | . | CASSHRFDEQFF | TGTGCCAGCAGCCACAGATTTGATGAGCAGTTCTTC
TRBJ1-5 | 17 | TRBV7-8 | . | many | CASTLSKLGGINQPQHF | TGTGCCAGCACCCTTAGCAAACTGGGAGGGATCAATCAGCCCCAGCATTTT
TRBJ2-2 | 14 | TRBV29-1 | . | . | CSVPDRFRTGELFF | TGCAGCGTCCCAGACAGGTTTCGAACCGGGGAGCTGTTTTTT
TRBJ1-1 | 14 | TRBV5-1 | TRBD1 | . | CASSGGTGSSEAFF | TGCGCCAGCAGCGGTGGGACAGGGTCGTCTGAAGCTTTCTTT
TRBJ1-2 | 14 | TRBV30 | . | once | CAWSLFGGPRGYTF | TGTGCCTGGAGTCTTTTCGGGGGGCCACGAGGCTACACCTTC
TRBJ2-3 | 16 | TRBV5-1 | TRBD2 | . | CASRDLAGQLGDTQYF | TGCGCCAGCAGGGATCTAGCGGGACAATTGGGTGATACGCAGTATTTT
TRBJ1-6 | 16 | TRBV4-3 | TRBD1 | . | CASSQRDSLYNSPLHF | TGCGCCAGCAGCCAGCGGGACAGCCTGTATAATTCACCCCTCCACTTT
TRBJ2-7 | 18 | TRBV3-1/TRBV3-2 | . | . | CASSQDPGFRDLRGEQYF | TGTGCCAGCAGCCAAGATCCGGGGTTTCGCGACCTCCGCGGCGAGCAGTACTTC
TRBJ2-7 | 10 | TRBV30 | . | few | CACNTVEQYF | TGTGCCTGTAACACCGTCGAGCAGTACTTC
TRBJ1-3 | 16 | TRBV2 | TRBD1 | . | CASSFGQANSGNTIYF | TGTGCCAGCAGTTTTGGACAGGCGAACTCTGGAAACACCATATATTTT
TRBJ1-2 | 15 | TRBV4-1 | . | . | CASSQETGKTGGYTF | TGCGCCAGCAGCCAAGAGACAGGAAAGACGGGAGGCTACACCTTC
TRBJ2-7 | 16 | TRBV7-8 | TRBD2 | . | CASSSGRGTSGILEYF | TGTGCCAGCAGCTCAGGAAGGGGGACTAGCGGGATACTTGAGTACTTC